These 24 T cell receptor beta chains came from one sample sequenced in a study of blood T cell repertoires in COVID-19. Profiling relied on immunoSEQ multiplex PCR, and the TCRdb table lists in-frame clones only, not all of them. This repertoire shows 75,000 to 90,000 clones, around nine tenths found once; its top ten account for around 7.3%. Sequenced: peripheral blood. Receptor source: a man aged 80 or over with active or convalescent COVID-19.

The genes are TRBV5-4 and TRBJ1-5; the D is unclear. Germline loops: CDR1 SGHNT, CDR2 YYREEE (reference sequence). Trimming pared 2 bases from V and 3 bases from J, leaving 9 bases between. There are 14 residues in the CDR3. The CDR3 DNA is TGTGCCAGCAGCTTTGGAGGGTCCAATCAGCCCCAGCATTTT. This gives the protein CASSFGGSNQPQHF.

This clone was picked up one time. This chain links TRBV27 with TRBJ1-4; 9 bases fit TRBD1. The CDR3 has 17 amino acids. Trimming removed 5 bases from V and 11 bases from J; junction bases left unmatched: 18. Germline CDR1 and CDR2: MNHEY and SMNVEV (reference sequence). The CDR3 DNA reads TGTGCCAGCAGTCCCGGGACAGGGCAGTTTTTGAATTGGAAACTGTTTTTT. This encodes CASSPGTGQFLNWKLFF.

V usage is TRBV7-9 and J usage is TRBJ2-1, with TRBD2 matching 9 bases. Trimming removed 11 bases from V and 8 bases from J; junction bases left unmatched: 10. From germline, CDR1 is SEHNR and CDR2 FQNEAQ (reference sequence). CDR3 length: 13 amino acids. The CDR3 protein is CACGLARIDEQFF. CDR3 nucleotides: TGTGCCTGCGGACTAGCGAGGATCGATGAGCAGTTCTTC. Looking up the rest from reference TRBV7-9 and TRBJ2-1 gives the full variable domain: DTGVSQNPRHKITKRGQNVTFRCDPISEHNRLYWYRQTLGQGPEFLTYFQNEAQLEKSRLLSDRFSAERPKGSFSTLEIQRTEQGDSAMYLCACGLARIDEQFFGPGTRLTVL.

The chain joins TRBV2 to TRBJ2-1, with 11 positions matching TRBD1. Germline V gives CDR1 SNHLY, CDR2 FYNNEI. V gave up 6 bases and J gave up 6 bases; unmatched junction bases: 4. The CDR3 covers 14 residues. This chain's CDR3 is CASRRGTGGNEQFF. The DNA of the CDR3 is TGTGCCAGCAGGAGGGGGACAGGGGGCAATGAGCAGTTCTTC. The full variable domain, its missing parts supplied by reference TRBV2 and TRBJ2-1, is EPEVTQTPSHQVTQMGQEVILRCVPISNHLYFYWYRQILGQKVEFLVSFYNNEISEKSEIFDDQFSVERPDGSNFTLKIRSTKLEDSAMYFCASRRGTGGNEQFFGPGTRLTVL.

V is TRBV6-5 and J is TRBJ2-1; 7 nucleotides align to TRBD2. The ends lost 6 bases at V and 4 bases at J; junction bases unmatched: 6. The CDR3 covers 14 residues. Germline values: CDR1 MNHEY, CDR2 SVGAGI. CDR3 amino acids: CASRLRDYYNEQFF. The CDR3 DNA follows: TGTGCCAGCAGATTACGGGACTATTACAATGAGCAGTTCTTC.

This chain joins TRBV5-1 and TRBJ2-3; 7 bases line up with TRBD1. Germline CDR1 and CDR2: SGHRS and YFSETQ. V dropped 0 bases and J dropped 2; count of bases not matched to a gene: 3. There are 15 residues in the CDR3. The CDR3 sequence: CASSLETGPTDTQYF. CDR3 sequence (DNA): TGCGCCAGCAGCTTGGAGACAGGGCCCACAGATACGCAGTATTTT. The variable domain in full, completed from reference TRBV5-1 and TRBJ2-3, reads KAGVTQTPRYLIKTRGQQVTLSCSPISGHRSVSWYQQTPGQGLQFLFEYFSETQRNKGNFPGRFSGRQFSNSRSEMNVSTLELGDSALYLCASSLETGPTDTQYFGPGTRLTVL.

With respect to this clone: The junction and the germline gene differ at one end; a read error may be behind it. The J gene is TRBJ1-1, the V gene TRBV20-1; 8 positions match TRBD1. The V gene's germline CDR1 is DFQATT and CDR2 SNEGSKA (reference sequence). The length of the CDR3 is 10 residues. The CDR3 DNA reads TGCAGTGCTATGGACAGGGAGGGCATCTTT. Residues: CSAMDREGIF.

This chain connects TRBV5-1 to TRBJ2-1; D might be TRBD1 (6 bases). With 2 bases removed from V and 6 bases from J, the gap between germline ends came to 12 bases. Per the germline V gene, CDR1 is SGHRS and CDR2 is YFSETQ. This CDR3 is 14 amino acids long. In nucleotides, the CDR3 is TGCGCCAGCAGCTTTGCAGGGGCCCGCAATGAGCAGTTCTTC. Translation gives CASSFAGARNEQFF.

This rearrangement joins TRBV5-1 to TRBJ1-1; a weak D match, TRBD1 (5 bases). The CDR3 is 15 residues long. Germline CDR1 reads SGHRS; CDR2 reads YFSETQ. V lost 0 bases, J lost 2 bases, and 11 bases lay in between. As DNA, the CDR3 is TGCGCCAGCAGCTTGGATGGGGGGAGAAACACTGAAGCTTTCTTT. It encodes CASSLDGGRNTEAFF.

The CDR3 coding sequence is TGTGCCAGTAGTATAGGGGGGCAGATTAGCAATCAGCCCCAGCATTTT. Residues: CASSIGGQISNQPQHF. The chain carries TRBV19 and TRBJ1-5; weak D call: TRBD1 (6 bases). V lost 1 base and J 0 bases, leaving 10 bases between the germline ends. Looked up from germline, CDR1 is LNHDA and CDR2 is SQIVND (reference sequence). The CDR3 runs 16 residues.

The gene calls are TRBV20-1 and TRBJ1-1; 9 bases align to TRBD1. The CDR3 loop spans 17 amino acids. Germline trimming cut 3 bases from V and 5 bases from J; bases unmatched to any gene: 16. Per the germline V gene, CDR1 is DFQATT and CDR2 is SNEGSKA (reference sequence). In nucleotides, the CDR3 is TGCAGTGCTAGTGGTGGGGGGACAGGGCAATCAACAACTGAAGCTTTCTTT. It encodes CSASGGGTGQSTTEAFF.

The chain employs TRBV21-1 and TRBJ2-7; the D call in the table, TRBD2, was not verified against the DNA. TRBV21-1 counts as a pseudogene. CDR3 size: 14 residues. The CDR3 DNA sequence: TGTGCCAGCAGCAAAGAAAATAAAGGAGGCGAGCAGTACGTC. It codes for CASSKENKGGEQYV.

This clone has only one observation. CDR3 sequence reads: CASSPRAQGAGEQYV. In DNA form, the CDR3 reads TGTGCCAGCTCACCAAGAGCGCAGGGGGCGGGGGAGCAGTACGTC. This chain connects TRBV18 to TRBJ2-7; 8 nucleotides agree with TRBD1. The CDR3 contains 15 residues. The trim removed 2 bases at V and 7 bases at J, leaving 10 bases unmatched. Per germline, CDR1 KGHSH and CDR2 LQKENI.

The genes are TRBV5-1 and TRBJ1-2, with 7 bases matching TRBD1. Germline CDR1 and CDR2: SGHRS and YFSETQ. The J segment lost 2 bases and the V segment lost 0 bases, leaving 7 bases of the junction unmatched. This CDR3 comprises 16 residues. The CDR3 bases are TGCGCCAGCAGCTTGGGTCATGAGGGGGCGAACTATGGCTACACCTTC. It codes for CASSLGHEGANYGYTF.

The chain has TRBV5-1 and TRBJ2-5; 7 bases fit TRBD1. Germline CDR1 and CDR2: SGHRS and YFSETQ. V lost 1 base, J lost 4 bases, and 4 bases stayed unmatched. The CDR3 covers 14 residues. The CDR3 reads CASSLPQGTETQYF. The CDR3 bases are TGCGCCAGCAGCTTGCCACAGGGGACAGAGACCCAGTACTTC.

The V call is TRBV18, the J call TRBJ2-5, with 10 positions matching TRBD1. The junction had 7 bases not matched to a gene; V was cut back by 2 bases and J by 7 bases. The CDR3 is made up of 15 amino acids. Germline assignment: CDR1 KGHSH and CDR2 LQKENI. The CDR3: CASSPGTGERATQYF. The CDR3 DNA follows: TGTGCCAGCTCACCAGGGACAGGGGAACGCGCGACCCAGTACTTC.

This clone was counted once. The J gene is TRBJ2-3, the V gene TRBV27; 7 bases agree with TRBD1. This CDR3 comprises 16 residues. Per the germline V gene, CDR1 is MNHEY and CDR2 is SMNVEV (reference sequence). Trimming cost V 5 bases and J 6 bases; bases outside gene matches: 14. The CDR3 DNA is TGTGCCAGCAGTCCCCTACACAGGGGCCCCGGGGATACGCAGTATTTT. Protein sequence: CASSPLHRGPGDTQYF.

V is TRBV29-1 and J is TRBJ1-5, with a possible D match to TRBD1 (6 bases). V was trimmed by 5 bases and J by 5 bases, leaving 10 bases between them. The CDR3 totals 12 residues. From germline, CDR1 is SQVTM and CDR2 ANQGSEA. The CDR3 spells CSVSGDDQPQHF. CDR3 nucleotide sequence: TGCAGCGTTTCAGGGGACGATCAGCCCCAGCATTTT.

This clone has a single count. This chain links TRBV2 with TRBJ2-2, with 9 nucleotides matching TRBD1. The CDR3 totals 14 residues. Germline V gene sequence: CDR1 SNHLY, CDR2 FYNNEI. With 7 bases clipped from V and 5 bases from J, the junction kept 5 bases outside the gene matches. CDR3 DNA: TGTGCCAGCATACGGACAGGGGTGACCGGGGAGCTGTTTTTT. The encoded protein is CASIRTGVTGELFF. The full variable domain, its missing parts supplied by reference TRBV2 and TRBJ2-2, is EPEVTQTPSHQVTQMGQEVILRCVPISNHLYFYWYRQILGQKVEFLVSFYNNEISEKSEIFDDQFSVERPDGSNFTLKIRSTKLEDSAMYFCASIRTGVTGELFFGEGSRLTVL.

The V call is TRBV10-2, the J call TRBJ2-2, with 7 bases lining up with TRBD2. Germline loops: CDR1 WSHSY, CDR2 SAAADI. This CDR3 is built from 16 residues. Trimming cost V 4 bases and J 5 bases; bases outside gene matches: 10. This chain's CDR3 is CASSAGGGRATGELFF. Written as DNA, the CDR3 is TGCGCCAGCAGTGCGGGGGGAGGGAGGGCGACCGGGGAGCTGTTTTTT.

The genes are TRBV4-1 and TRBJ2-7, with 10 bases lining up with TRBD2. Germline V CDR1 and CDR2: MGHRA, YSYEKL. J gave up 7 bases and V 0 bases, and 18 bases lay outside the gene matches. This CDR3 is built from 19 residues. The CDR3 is CASSQEYPSGSSARGEQYV. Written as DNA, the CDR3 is TGCGCCAGCAGCCAAGAGTATCCTAGCGGGAGTTCCGCTAGGGGGGAGCAGTACGTC.

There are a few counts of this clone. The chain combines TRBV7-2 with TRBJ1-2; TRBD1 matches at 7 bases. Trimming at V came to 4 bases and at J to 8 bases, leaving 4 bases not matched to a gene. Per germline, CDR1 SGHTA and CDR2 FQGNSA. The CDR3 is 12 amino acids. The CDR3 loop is CASSSNRGGYTF. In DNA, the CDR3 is TGTGCCAGCAGCTCTAACAGGGGAGGCTACACCTTC. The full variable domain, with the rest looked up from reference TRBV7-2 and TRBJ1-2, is GAGVSQSPSNKVTEKGKDVELRCDPISGHTALYWYRQSLGQGLEFLIYFQGNSAPDKSGLPSDRFSAERTGGSVSTLTIQRTQQEDSAVYLCASSSNRGGYTFGSGTRLTVV.

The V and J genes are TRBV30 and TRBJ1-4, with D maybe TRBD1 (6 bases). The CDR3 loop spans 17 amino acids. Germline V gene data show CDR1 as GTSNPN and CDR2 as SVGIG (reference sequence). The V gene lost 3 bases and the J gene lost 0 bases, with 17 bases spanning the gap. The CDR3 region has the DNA TGTGCCTGGAGCACACAGGGTATACCTGCAACTAATGAAAAACTGTTTTTT. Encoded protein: CAWSTQGIPATNEKLFF.

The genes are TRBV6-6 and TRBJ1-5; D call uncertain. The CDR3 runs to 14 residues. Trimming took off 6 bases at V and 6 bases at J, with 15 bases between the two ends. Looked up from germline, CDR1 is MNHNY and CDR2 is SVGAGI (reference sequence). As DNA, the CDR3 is TGTGCCAGCAGAGGCGCAGGAGCGGGTCAGCCCCAGCATTTT. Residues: CASRGAGAGQPQHF.